These 17 T cell receptor beta chains were sequenced from one sample in a study of blood T cell repertoires in COVID-19 (dated by TCRdb to the early 2020s). The library came from the immunoSEQ multiplex PCR assay. Imported from immuneACCESS, the table was reduced by TCRdb to in-frame sequences with V and J called. These copies leave out some clones; in studies compared against another copy, an unresolved V gene accounts for under half, and the cause of the remainder is not known. Present in this sample are approximately 200,000 clones, about four fifths of which were seen just once. Roughly 3% of the sample comes from the top ten. Material: peripheral blood. The receptor set was obtained from a woman in her twenties or thirties who had recovered from COVID-19.

The count of this clone is one. The rearrangement links TRBV18 to TRBJ2-1, with 14 bases matching TRBD2. The CDR3 is 15 amino acids. Germline V lookup: CDR1 KGHSH, CDR2 LQKENI. The V gene end was trimmed by 4 bases and the J gene end by 10 bases; junction bases not matched to a gene: 6. This CDR3 reads CASSLSGLAGGEQFF. CDR3 nucleotide sequence: TGTGCCAGCTCACTGAGTGGACTAGCGGGAGGCGAGCAGTTCTTC.

The J gene is TRBJ1-2, the V gene TRBV19; unclear D gene. This CDR3 is 11 amino acids long. CDR1 and CDR2 from the germline V gene are LNHDA and SQIVND (reference sequence). Trimming left V 3 bases short and J 8 bases short, with 7 bases between. The CDR3 DNA reads TGTGCCAGTAGTATTTCTCGGGGCTACACCTTC. Translation gives CASSISRGYTF. The full variable domain, its missing parts supplied by reference TRBV19 and TRBJ1-2, is DGGITQSPKYLFRKEGQNVTLSCEQNLNHDAMYWYRQDPGQGLRLIYYSQIVNDFQKGDIAEGYSVSREKKESFPLTVTSAQKNPTAFYLCASSISRGYTFGSGTRLTVV.

The DNA of the CDR3 is TGTGCCAGCAGCGATCAACAGGGATCTGGAAACACCATATATTTT. The encoded protein is CASSDQQGSGNTIYF. This chain joins TRBV28 and TRBJ1-3; the D gene is possibly TRBD1 (6 bases). Trimming shortened V by 6 bases and J by 1 base, and 13 bases separated the two germline ends. CDR1 and CDR2 (germline): MDHEN, SYDVKM. CDR3 length: 15 amino acids.

The V gene is TRBV5-1, the J gene TRBJ2-2; D possibly corresponds to TRBD1 (6 bases). Germline V gene data show CDR1 as SGHRS and CDR2 as YFSETQ. Trimming took 3 bases from V and 3 from J, leaving 15 bases between them. This CDR3 is built from 16 residues. CDR3 amino acids: CASSSTGRGDTGELFF. In DNA, the CDR3 is TGCGCCAGCAGCTCCACAGGGAGAGGTGACACCGGGGAGCTGTTTTTT.

V usage is TRBV10-1 and J usage is TRBJ2-7, with TRBD2 identical over 10 bases. The CDR3 is 15 residues long. The V gene's germline CDR1 is WNHNN and CDR2 SYGVQD (reference sequence). The J segment lost 6 bases and the V segment lost 3 bases, leaving 8 bases of the junction unmatched. CDR3 in amino acids: CASSESPSGSSEQYF. CDR3 sequence (DNA): TGCGCCAGCAGTGAAAGCCCTAGCGGGAGTTCCGAGCAGTACTTC.

The chain joins TRBV9 to TRBJ2-7; 10 bases map to TRBD2. In germline, CDR1 is SGDLS, CDR2 YYNGEE. V lost 2 bases, J lost 5 bases, and 16 bases stayed unmatched. The CDR3 consists of 18 residues. The CDR3 spells CASSVSGTALAGENEQYF. CDR3 coding DNA: TGTGCCAGCAGCGTTAGCGGGACAGCGCTAGCGGGAGAAAACGAGCAGTACTTC.

The table lists this clone with a count of one. The CDR3 sequence: CSVSLDNRAYEQYF. The CDR3 DNA reads as TGCAGCGTATCCCTCGACAACAGGGCCTACGAGCAGTACTTC. The rearrangement uses TRBV29-1 and TRBJ2-7; weak D call: TRBD1 (6 bases). V gave up 6 bases and J gave up 2 bases, with 17 bases separating them. CDR1 and CDR2 (germline): SQVTM, ANQGSEA. This CDR3 has 14 residues.

The gene calls are TRBV27 and TRBJ2-1, with TRBD1 as a possible D gene (5 bases). V was cut by 2 bases and J by 7 bases, with 9 bases left in between. The CDR3 extends over 13 amino acids. Germline-derived CDR1 and CDR2 are MNHEY and SMNVEV (reference sequence). The CDR3 protein is CASSLGARNEQFF. The CDR3 DNA reads TGTGCCAGCAGTTTAGGGGCAAGGAATGAGCAGTTCTTC.

The chain is built from TRBV7-6 and TRBJ2-5, with 7 bases fitting TRBD2. CDR1 SGHVS and CDR2 FNYEAQ come from the germline V gene. The length of the CDR3 is 15 residues. V shed 4 bases and J 2 bases; nucleotides not matched to a gene: 7. The CDR3 sequence: CASSWGGHSQETQYF. The CDR3 nucleotides read TGTGCCAGCAGCTGGGGGGGTCACTCGCAAGAGACCCAGTACTTC.

This clone has just a few counts. The genes are TRBV3-1 (or the pseudogene TRBV3-2) and TRBJ2-2; D ambiguous. The CDR3 has 15 amino acids. Germline V gene lookup returns CDR1 LGHDT and CDR2 YNNKEL (reference sequence). Deletions cut 7 bases from V and 4 bases from J, with 16 bases between. The chain's CDR3 is CASTTSDDSTGELFF. The CDR3 DNA reads TGTGCCAGCACCACATCCGACGACTCCACCGGGGAGCTGTTTTTT.

The DNA of the CDR3 is TGTGCCGGAGGGGACTCGCTCACCGGGGAGCTGTTTTTT. This encodes CAGGDSLTGELFF. The chain employs TRBV30 and TRBJ2-2, with D possibly matching TRBD2 (6 bases). Per germline, CDR1 GTSNPN and CDR2 SVGIG (reference sequence). V was cut by 8 bases and J by 4 bases, with 14 bases left in between. This CDR3 comprises 13 residues.

This clone has a single count. V usage is TRBV6-1 and J usage is TRBJ2-1, with D possibly TRBD2 on 5 matching bases. Germline CDR1 is MNHNS and CDR2 is SASEGT. V was cut by 0 bases and J by 10 bases, with 10 bases left in between. The CDR3 has 13 amino acids. The CDR3 coding sequence is TGTGCCAGCAGTGAAGCGAGGGCAGGAGAGCAGTTCTTC. It translates to CASSEARAGEQFF.

This clone has just one count. The V call is TRBV28, the J call TRBJ2-1, with TRBD2 identical over 7 bases. The CDR3 contains 15 residues. Germline V lookup: CDR1 MDHEN, CDR2 SYDVKM. Trimming took 7 bases from V and 4 from J; bases not matched to a gene: 10. The CDR3 bases are TGTGCCAGCACCCGATCGGGGGGAGGGTACAATGAGCAGTTCTTC. Protein: CASTRSGGGYNEQFF. The variable domain in full, completed from reference TRBV28 and TRBJ2-1, reads DVKVTQSSRYLVKRTGEKVFLECVQDMDHENMFWYRQDPGLGLRLIYFSYDVKMKEKGDIPEGYSVSREKKERFSLILESASTNQTSMYLCASTRSGGGYNEQFFGPGTRLTVL.

This clone has more than one count but fewer than ten. This sequence joins TRBV5-1 and TRBJ2-1; D is ambiguous. V shed 1 base and J shed 4 bases, with 6 bases lying between them. Germline CDR1 reads SGHRS; CDR2 reads YFSETQ. This CDR3 has 13 amino acids. The CDR3 sequence: CASSLSEYNEQFF. The CDR3 nucleotides read TGCGCCAGCAGCTTGTCGGAGTACAATGAGCAGTTCTTC. The whole variable domain, remainder taken from reference TRBV5-1 and TRBJ2-1, is KAGVTQTPRYLIKTRGQQVTLSCSPISGHRSVSWYQQTPGQGLQFLFEYFSETQRNKGNFPGRFSGRQFSNSRSEMNVSTLELGDSALYLCASSLSEYNEQFFGPGTRLTVL.

V gene TRBV3-1 (or the pseudogene TRBV3-2) combines with J gene TRBJ2-5, with D possibly matching TRBD2 (5 bases). In germline, CDR1 is LGHDT, CDR2 YNNKEL (reference sequence). Trimming removed 2 bases from V and 4 bases from J, with 11 bases in between. This CDR3 region has 14 residues. CDR3 in amino acids: CASSQRGLGETQYF. The CDR3 nucleotides are TGTGCCAGCAGCCAACGCGGGCTAGGAGAGACCCAGTACTTC.

The gene calls are TRBV28 and TRBJ1-2; 8 bases line up with TRBD1. CDR1 is MDHEN, CDR2 SYDVKM, per germline. The ends lost 3 bases at V and 8 bases at J; junction bases unmatched: 11. The CDR3 is made up of 15 amino acids. The chain's CDR3 is CASSFISGGARGYTF. CDR3 sequence (DNA): TGTGCCAGCAGTTTTATCTCAGGGGGCGCCCGGGGCTACACCTTC.

This clone has only one observation. J is TRBJ1-3 and V is TRBV27; D is uncertain. The CDR3 loop spans 17 amino acids. V was trimmed by 2 bases and J by 0 bases, leaving 14 bases between them. Germline assignment: CDR1 MNHEY and CDR2 SMNVEV (reference sequence). The DNA for the CDR3 is TGTGCCAGCAGTTTAAGGGTCGGGCGGGCCTCTGGAAACACCATATATTTT. It translates to CASSLRVGRASGNTIYF.